Listed below are T cell receptor beta chains from one sample, sequenced in a study. TCRdb re-called the RT-PCR reads with MiXCR, one entry per CDR3 protein. The table lists about 680,000 distinct CDR3 sequences, approximately 15% of them singletons. The sample comprised memory CD4+ T cells from blood. The receptors originated from a female donor in good health, serving as a healthy control. The CDR3 runs from the conserved cysteine through the conserved F or W. Fields, in order: D gene, CDR3 length, clone size, V gene, J gene, CDR3 DNA, CDR3 protein. A D gene is named only where the DNA matches it firmly. Not all rows give a size; the values are once, few, many and, for expanded clones, a class.

TRBD1	15	few	TRBV20-1	TRBJ1-6	TGCAGTGCTAGACCTTCACAGGGGTTGAGTTCACCCCTCCACTTT	CSARPSQGLSSPLHF
NA	12	NA	TRBV19	TRBJ1-2	TGTGCCAGTAGTTGGCAGGGGAGTGGCTACACCTTC	CASSWQGSGYTF
NA	15	many	TRBV5-6	TRBJ2-2	TGTGCCAGCAACCGCTGGCCAGGGAACACCGGGGAGCTGTTTTTT	CASNRWPGNTGELFF
NA	15	many	TRBV6-5	TRBJ2-3	TGTGCCAGCAGGCGTACATTCGCTAGCACAGATACGCAGTATTTT	CASRRTFASTDTQYF
NA	12	few	TRBV7-3	TRBJ2-7	TGTGCCAGCAGCCAGAAAGAAGGGGAGCAGTACTTC	CASSQKEGEQYF
TRBD2	12	few	TRBV6-2/TRBV6-3	TRBJ2-1	TGTGCCAGCAGCCGGGACTACCTAGAGCAGTTCTTC	CASSRDYLEQFF
NA	14	many	TRBV10-3	TRBJ2-3	TGTGCCATCACTGAGGTGTTCGGCACAGATACGCAGTATTTT	CAITEVFGTDTQYF
NA	15	many	TRBV29-1	TRBJ2-2	TGCAGCGTTTACAGCGGGCGTACGAACACCGGGGAGCTGTTTTTT	CSVYSGRTNTGELFF
TRBD1	16	NA	TRBV7-8	TRBJ2-2	TGTGCCAGCAGCGCCTACAGGGGGCGGTACACCGGGGAGCTGTTTTTT	CASSAYRGRYTGELFF
TRBD1	15	many	TRBV6-5	TRBJ1-1	TGTGCCAGCATACCAGGGGGCGCGATGAACACTGAAGCTTTCTTT	CASIPGGAMNTEAFF
NA	15	few	TRBV15	TRBJ2-5	TGTGCCACCAGCAGGGGAGCCCAGGGGAAGGAGACCCAGTACTTC	CATSRGAQGKETQYF
NA	13	NA	TRBV7-6	TRBJ1-5	TGTGCCAGCAGCTTAGGAGGGTTTCAGCCCCAGCATTTT	CASSLGGFQPQHF
NA	14	few	TRBV5-1	TRBJ2-1	TGCGCCAGCAGGCCCGGGGCGGGAATGAATGAGCAGTTCTTC	CASRPGAGMNEQFF
NA	14	once	TRBV10-3	TRBJ1-1	TGTGCCATCAGCCCAGGGCAGGGGCTCGGTAGGGCTTTCTTT	CAISPGQGLGRAFF
NA	13	many	TRBV7-6	TRBJ1-6	TGCGCCAGCAGCCAAGGACTCAATTCACCCCTCCACTTT	CASSQGLNSPLHF
NA	14	many	TRBV5-1	TRBJ2-7	TGCGCCAGCAGCTTGGCGGGGGTGGAGGAGGAGCAGTACTTC	CASSLAGVEEEQYF
TRBD2	13	NA	TRBV6-6	TRBJ2-7	TGTGCCAGCAGTTTTACTAGCGGTGCTGAGCAGTACTTC	CASSFTSGAEQYF
NA	16	few	TRBV7-2	TRBJ1-1	TGTGCCAGCAGCTTTACCCCCCGGGCAGGGAGGCCTGAAGCTTTCTTT	CASSFTPRAGRPEAFF
TRBD2	14	NA	TRBV20-1	TRBJ2-5	TGCAGTGCTCGAGGGCGGGGGGGACAAGAGACCCAGTACTTC	CSARGRGGQETQYF
TRBD2	15	few	TRBV12-3/TRBV12-4	TRBJ2-1	TGTGCCAGCAGTAGAATGACTAGCGGGAGCGGTGAGCAGTTCTTC	CASSRMTSGSGEQFF
TRBD1	14	NA	TRBV19	TRBJ2-7	TGTGCCAGTAGTTTCACGGACAGGGACTACGAGCAGTACTTC	CASSFTDRDYEQYF
NA	15	few	TRBV5-1	TRBJ1-2	TGCGCCAGCAGCCCAAGGACTTTAGCGGACTATGGCTACACCTTC	CASSPRTLADYGYTF
NA	15	few	TRBV7-9	TRBJ1-6	TGTGCCAGCAGCGGCGGGGGGGCCTATAATTCACCCCTCCACTTT	CASSGGGAYNSPLHF
NA	12	NA	TRBV19	TRBJ2-3	TGTGCCAGCAGTCACCAACGGGATACGCAGTATTTT	CASSHQRDTQYF
TRBD1	14	few	TRBV20-1	TRBJ2-7	TGCAGTGCTGGGGCGGGACAGGGGGCACAGGGGCAGTACTTC	CSAGAGQGAQGQYF
NA	15	NA	TRBV15	TRBJ2-7	TGTGCCACCAGCAGAGATTACAGGGTACCCTACGAGCAGTACTTC	CATSRDYRVPYEQYF
NA	13	many	TRBV7-9	TRBJ2-3	TGTGCCAGCAGCTTAGAGGGCAGGGCGACGCAGTATTTT	CASSLEGRATQYF
NA	14	few	TRBV5-1	TRBJ1-1	TGCGTCTCGAGCCGGCAGAACCTTAACACTGAAGCTTTCTTT	CVSSRQNLNTEAFF
TRBD2	20	NA	TRBV3-1	TRBJ2-3	TGTGCCAGCAGCCAAGATTTGCCTAGCGGGATATCGGGGTTTACAGATACGCAGTATTTT	CASSQDLPSGISGFTDTQYF
NA	12	NA	TRBV7-6	TRBJ2-1	TGTGCCAGCACCACAGGGTTCAATGAGCAGTTCTTC	CASTTGFNEQFF
TRBD1	15	few	TRBV11-2	TRBJ1-2	TGTGCCAGCAGCTTAGCGGCAGGGGGCAACTATGGCTACACCTTC	CASSLAAGGNYGYTF
NA	12	NA	TRBV7-2	TRBJ1-1	TGTGCCAGCAGCTTATTAGTGGTTGAAGCTTTCTTT	CASSLLVVEAFF
NA	12	NA	TRBV12-3/TRBV12-4	TRBJ1-6	TGTGCCAGCAGGAGGGAAAGGTCACCCCTCCACTTT	CASRRERSPLHF
NA	14	few	TRBV5-1	TRBJ2-4	TGCGCCAGCAGCTCGACTACGGCCAAAAACATTCAGTACTTC	CASSSTTAKNIQYF
NA	16	few	TRBV3-1	TRBJ1-5	TGTGCCAGCAGCCAAGATTTCCTCCATAGCAATCAGCCCCAGCATTTT	CASSQDFLHSNQPQHF
NA	14	NA	TRBV20-1	TRBJ1-6	TGCAGTGCTAATCTGGGGGCTGTCTGGTCACCCCTCCACTTT	CSANLGAVWSPLHF
TRBD2	13	many	TRBV5-1	TRBJ2-2	TGCGCCAGCCGGACTAGCGACACCGGGGAGCTGTTTTTT	CASRTSDTGELFF
NA	14	few	TRBV5-1	TRBJ1-2	TGCGCCAGCAGCTTGGATGTCGGGACTCGGGGCTACACCTTC	CASSLDVGTRGYTF
TRBD2	12	many	TRBV20-1	TRBJ2-1	TGCAGTGAGGCTAGCGGGAGTCGTGAGCAGTTCTTC	CSEASGSREQFF
TRBD1	17	many	TRBV7-2	TRBJ1-6	TGTGCCAGCAGCTTAGCGGGGACAGCGTTCTATAATTCACCCCTCCACTTT	CASSLAGTAFYNSPLHF
NA	14	NA	TRBV20-1	TRBJ2-7	TGCAGTGTTATGGACCTTGGACGCATCTACGAGCAGTACTTC	CSVMDLGRIYEQYF
TRBD1	19	few	TRBV7-2	TRBJ1-2	TGTGCCAGCAGCTCCGGCGTGGGTTTAGGACAGGGGACCTACTATGGCTACACCTTC	CASSSGVGLGQGTYYGYTF
NA	16	NA	TRBV3-1	TRBJ1-4	TGTGCCAGCAGCCAAGGGGAGACGGCAACTAATGAAAAACTGTTTTTT	CASSQGETATNEKLFF
NA	13	many	TRBV5-1	TRBJ1-1	TGCGCCAGCAGCTCTCAGGGGTTTACTGAAGCTTTCTTT	CASSSQGFTEAFF
TRBD1	15	few	TRBV28	TRBJ2-7	TGTGCCAGCAGTTTATTGACAGGGTCAATTCGCGAGCAGTACTTC	CASSLLTGSIREQYF
NA	12	few	TRBV19	TRBJ2-1	TGTGCCAGCGGCGCAGGGTTCGGTGAGCAGTTCTTC	CASGAGFGEQFF
NA	13	NA	TRBV10-1	TRBJ2-1	TGCGCCAGCAGTTACAGCGGGACAACTGAGCAGTTCTTC	CASSYSGTTEQFF
TRBD1	15	NA	TRBV7-3	TRBJ1-2	TGTGCCAGCAGCCCAGCGGGACAGGGGGCCTATGGCTACACCTTC	CASSPAGQGAYGYTF
NA	17	NA	TRBV6-1	TRBJ1-5	TGTGCCAGCAGCGGACGCACCGGGGTTAGGGGTGATCAGCCCCAGCATTTT	CASSGRTGVRGDQPQHF
NA	17	NA	TRBV11-2	TRBJ2-1	TGTGCCAGCAGCTTTTTGGGGGGACATCTAGGGGGCAATGAGCAGTTCTTC	CASSFLGGHLGGNEQFF
TRBD2	16	few	TRBV27	TRBJ2-3	TGTGCCAGCAGTAAATGGGGAGGGGCGGAGGCAGATACGCAGTATTTT	CASSKWGGAEADTQYF
TRBD1	13	few	TRBV28	TRBJ1-4	TGTGCCAGCAGTACAGGGGGCTCAGGAAAACTGTTTTTT	CASSTGGSGKLFF
TRBD2	14	NA	TRBV7-2	TRBJ2-5	TGTGCCAGCAGCAGAGCGGGGAGGCAAGAGACCCAGTACTTC	CASSRAGRQETQYF
NA	13	NA	TRBV5-1	TRBJ1-1	TGCGCCAGCAGGTCGGGGGCTCGCACTGAAGCTTTCTTT	CASRSGARTEAFF
NA	13	many	TRBV11-2	TRBJ2-1	TGTGCCAGCAGCCCTGAGCCCGGCAATGAGCAGTTCTTC	CASSPEPGNEQFF